This T cell receptor beta chain was recovered during a study of tumor-infiltrating lymphocytes in localized non-small cell lung cancer. Study details: From each patient, both tumor and uninvolved lung, non-adjacent to tumor, were sampled. Notes on the study in general: Tumors had more T cell infiltration than uninvolved lung, per TCRbeta sequencing and CD3 counts. Tumor T-cell fraction was not associated with recurrence-free survival. IM1 and IM2 tumors showed no difference in T-cell fraction.

Trimming cost V 1 base and J 2 bases, with 18 bases left between them. The CDR3 consists of 17 residues. CDR1 is SGHAT and CDR2 is FQNNGV in the germline V gene. The repertoire was sequenced with immunoSEQ multiplex PCR; TCRdb's copy has only in-frame clones and lacks some. The sample records over 15,000 clones, 40% to 45% being singletons. Of note for this clone: Its antigen is currently unknown.

The source material was lung tumor tissue. The receptor was derived from a human donor with non-small cell lung cancer. The J gene is TRBJ2-7, the V gene TRBV11-2, with D maybe TRBD2 (5 bases). The chain's CDR3 is CASSLGGIGGRPYEQYF. The CDR3, as DNA: TGTGCCAGCAGCTTAGGAGGGATAGGAGGCAGGCCCTACGAGCAGTACTTC.